Presented here are 6 T cell receptor beta chains from one specimen sequenced in a study of identical twins. TCRdb reanalysed the 5' RACE reads using MiXCR and keeps one entry per CDR3 protein. The repertoire consists of approximately 220,000 distinct CDR3 sequences, with over 8% occurring once and the leading ten covering around 5%. The sequenced material came from memory (CD45RO+) T cells sorted from blood. These receptors were obtained from a woman aged 18-30 years in good health.

This clonotype was counted only a few times. V gene TRBV28 combines with J gene TRBJ2-1, with 9 nucleotides matching TRBD2. The J segment lost 8 bases and the V segment lost 3 bases, leaving 11 bases of the junction unmatched. Germline V gene sequence: CDR1 MDHEN, CDR2 SYDVKM. There are 16 residues in the CDR3. The CDR3 is CASSLSWREGRDEQFF. CDR3 sequence (DNA): TGTGCCAGCAGTTTGAGTTGGCGGGAGGGCCGAGATGAGCAGTTCTTC.

This clonotype was seen only a few times. V and J are TRBV6-6 and TRBJ2-1; TRBD1 or TRBD2 may be the D gene (5 bases each). Trimming stripped 7 bases from V and 3 bases from J, with 10 bases between. Per germline, CDR1 MNHNY and CDR2 SVGAGI (reference sequence). This CDR3 is 13 amino acids long. The CDR3 sequence: CASTRGNYNEQFF. Written as DNA, the CDR3 is TGTGCCAGCACTCGGGGCAACTACAATGAGCAGTTCTTC.

The chain carries TRBV12-3 or TRBV12-4 and TRBJ2-1, with 10 nucleotides matching TRBD2. The CDR3 length is 17 residues. The V segment lost 3 bases and the J segment 2 bases; nucleotides outside the gene matches: 7. The CDR3 sequence is CASSLGGSGRAYNEQFF. The CDR3 nucleotides read TGTGCCAGCAGTTTGGGGGGGAGCGGGAGGGCCTACAATGAGCAGTTCTTC.

This clonotype has just a few counts. V gene TRBV7-2 combines with J gene TRBJ2-5; TRBD2 aligns across 8 bases. The J segment lost 4 bases and the V segment lost 3 bases, leaving 1 base of the junction unmatched. Germline CDR1 is SGHTA and CDR2 is FQGNSA. CDR3 length equals 13 residues. CDR3 nucleotides: TGTGCCAGCAGCTTTAGCGGGGTAGAGACCCAGTACTTC. Translation: CASSFSGVETQYF.

The chain is built from TRBV20-1 and TRBJ2-7; possibly TRBD1 or TRBD2 for D (6 bases each). CDR1 DFQATT and CDR2 SNEGSKA come from the germline V gene (reference sequence). This CDR3 has 15 amino acids. Deletions cut 6 bases from V and 8 bases from J, with 26 bases between. For the CDR3, the DNA is TGCAGTGCCAAGGGGGGAGGTAGCGGTTATCTGAAGCAGTACTTC. Translating it yields CSAKGGGSGYLKQYF.

The chain combines TRBV27 with TRBJ2-5; tentative D call: TRBD1 (7 bases). V was shortened by 5 bases and J by 5 bases, with 18 bases between the two germline ends. Germline CDR1 is MNHEY and CDR2 is SMNVEV (reference sequence). The CDR3 loop spans 15 amino acids. CDR3 in amino acids: CASSPFLAGGETQYF. The DNA for the CDR3 is TGTGCCAGCAGTCCATTCTTAGCAGGGGGGGAGACCCAGTACTTC.